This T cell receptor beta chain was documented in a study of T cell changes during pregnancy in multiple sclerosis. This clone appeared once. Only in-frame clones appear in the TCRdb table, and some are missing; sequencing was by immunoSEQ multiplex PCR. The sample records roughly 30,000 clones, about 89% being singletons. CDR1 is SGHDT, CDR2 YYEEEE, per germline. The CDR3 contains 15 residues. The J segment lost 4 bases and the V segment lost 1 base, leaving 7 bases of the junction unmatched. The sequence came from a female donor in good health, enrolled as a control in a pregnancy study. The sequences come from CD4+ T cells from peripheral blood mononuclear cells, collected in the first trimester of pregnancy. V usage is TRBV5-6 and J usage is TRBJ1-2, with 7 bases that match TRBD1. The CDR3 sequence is CASSLQGGRVYGYTF. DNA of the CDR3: TGTGCCAGCAGCTTGCAAGGGGGCCGGGTCTATGGCTACACCTTC.